This T cell receptor beta chain is drawn from a study of T cell clonotyping in hematopoietic cell transplantation. Method: immunoSEQ multiplex PCR; TCRdb's copy keeps in-frame clones and lacks some. In the table there are some 15,000 clones, around 90% of which are singletons. The receptor was isolated from a man aged 50-60 years in good health. Some clones in this sample may be carry-over from other donors' samples. Sequencing used peripheral blood mononuclear cells.

In DNA, the CDR3 is TGTGCCAGCAGCTATCACAGGGCACGTTCACCCCTCCACTTT. Translated: CASSYHRARSPLHF. The chain has TRBV7-2 and TRBJ1-6; maybe TRBD1 (6 bases). V lost 4 bases, J lost 9 bases, and 13 bases lay in between. The CDR3 is made up of 14 amino acids. The germline CDR1 and CDR2 sequences are SGHTA and FQGNSA.